This T cell receptor beta chain was obtained from a study of blood T cells in healthy people across ages. Whole-study findings and limits: Roughly linear declines in TCR beta diversity per million T cells occurred with age. Those diversity estimates obtained from one million T cells were thought to be underestimates. Unsorted PBMC material precluded a definitive naive versus antigen-experienced comparison.

To note about this clonotype: Its antigen is not identified.

Alongside a J-beta primer mix, a sample-barcoded 5' primer served in a second PCR lasting 7 to 11 cycles. TCRdb analysed the 5' RACE reads with MiXCR anew, one entry per CDR3 protein. The sample has over 1,200,000 distinct CDR3 sequences; approximately 60% are singletons. V was pared by 7 bases and J by 7 bases, with 13 bases of the junction left unmatched. CDR3 length equals 13 residues. CDR1 is SQVTM, CDR2 ANQGSEA, per germline. PBMCs numbering at least 6.5 million were isolated per sample. The genes are TRBV29-1 and TRBJ2-7, with 7 bases matching TRBD2. Sequenced sample: blood. The TCR sequence derives from a man aged 18 to 29 in good health. The CDR3 region is CSAAYMGEGEQYF. The CDR3 DNA sequence: TGCAGCGCTGCTTATATGGGGGAGGGTGAGCAGTACTTC.